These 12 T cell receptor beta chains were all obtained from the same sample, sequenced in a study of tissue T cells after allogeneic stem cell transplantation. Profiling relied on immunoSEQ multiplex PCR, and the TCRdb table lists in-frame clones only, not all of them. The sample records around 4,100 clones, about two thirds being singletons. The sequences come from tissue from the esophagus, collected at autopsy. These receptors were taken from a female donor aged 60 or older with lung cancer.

The chain's CDR3 is CASSEAFWGSNYGYTF. Here the CDR3 DNA reads TGTGCCAGCAGTGAAGCATTTTGGGGTTCTAACTATGGCTACACCTTC. The rearrangement links TRBV6-1 to TRBJ1-2; no clear D gene. Germline V CDR1 and CDR2: MNHNS, SASEGT. The length of the CDR3 is 16 residues. The ends were cut back, 0 bases at V and 0 bases at J, with 11 bases in the middle.

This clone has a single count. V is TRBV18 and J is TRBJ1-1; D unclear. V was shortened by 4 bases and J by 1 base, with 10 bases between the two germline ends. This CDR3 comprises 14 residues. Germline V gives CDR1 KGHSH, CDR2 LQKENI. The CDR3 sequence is CASSLSGPNTEAFF. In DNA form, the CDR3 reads TGTGCCAGCTCACTCTCCGGGCCGAACACTGAAGCTTTCTTT.

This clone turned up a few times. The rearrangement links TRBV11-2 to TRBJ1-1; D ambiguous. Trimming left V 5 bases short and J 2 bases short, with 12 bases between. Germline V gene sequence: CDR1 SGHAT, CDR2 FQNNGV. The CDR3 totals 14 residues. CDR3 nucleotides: TGTGCCAGCAGCAGAAACGCGCCAAACACTGAAGCTTTCTTT. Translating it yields CASSRNAPNTEAFF.

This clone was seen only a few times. This CDR3 is CATRTGVNEKLFF. For the CDR3, the DNA is TGTGCCACCCGGACAGGGGTGAATGAAAAACTGTTTTTT. This chain uses TRBV12-3 or TRBV12-4 with TRBJ1-4, with 9 positions matching TRBD1. Trimming cost V 10 bases and J 5 bases; bases outside gene matches: 5. The CDR3 covers 13 residues.

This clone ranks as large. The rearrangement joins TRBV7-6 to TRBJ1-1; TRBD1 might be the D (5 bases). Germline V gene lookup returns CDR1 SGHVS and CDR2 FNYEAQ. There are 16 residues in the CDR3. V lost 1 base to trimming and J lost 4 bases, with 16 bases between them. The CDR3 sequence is CASSLGHGARGTEAFF. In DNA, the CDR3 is TGTGCCAGCAGCTTAGGACACGGGGCGCGGGGCACTGAAGCTTTCTTT.

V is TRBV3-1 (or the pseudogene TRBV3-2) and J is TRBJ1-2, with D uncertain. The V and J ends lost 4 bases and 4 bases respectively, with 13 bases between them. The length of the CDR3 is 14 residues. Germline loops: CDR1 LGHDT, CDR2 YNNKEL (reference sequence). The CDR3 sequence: CASSRPGVGYGYTF. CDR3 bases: TGTGCCAGCAGCCGTCCCGGAGTCGGCTATGGCTACACCTTC.

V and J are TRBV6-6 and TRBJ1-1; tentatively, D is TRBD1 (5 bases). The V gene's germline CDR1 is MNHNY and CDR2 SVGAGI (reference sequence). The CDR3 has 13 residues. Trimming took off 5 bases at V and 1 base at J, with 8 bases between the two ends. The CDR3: CASSDGQNTEAFF. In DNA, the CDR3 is TGTGCCAGCAGTGATGGACAGAACACTGAAGCTTTCTTT.

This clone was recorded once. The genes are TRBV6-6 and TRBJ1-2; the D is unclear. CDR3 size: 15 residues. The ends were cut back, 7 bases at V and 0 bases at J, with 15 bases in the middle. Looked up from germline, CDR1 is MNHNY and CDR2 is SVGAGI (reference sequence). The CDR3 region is CASTNGRLANYGYTF. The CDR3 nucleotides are TGTGCCAGCACCAATGGACGGCTAGCTAACTATGGCTACACCTTC.

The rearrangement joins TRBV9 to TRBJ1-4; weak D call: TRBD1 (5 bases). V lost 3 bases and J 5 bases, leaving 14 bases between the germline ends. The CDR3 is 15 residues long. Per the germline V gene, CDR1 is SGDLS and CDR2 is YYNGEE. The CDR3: CASSAATGLNEKLFF. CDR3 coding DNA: TGTGCCAGCAGCGCCGCCACAGGATTGAATGAAAAACTGTTTTTT.

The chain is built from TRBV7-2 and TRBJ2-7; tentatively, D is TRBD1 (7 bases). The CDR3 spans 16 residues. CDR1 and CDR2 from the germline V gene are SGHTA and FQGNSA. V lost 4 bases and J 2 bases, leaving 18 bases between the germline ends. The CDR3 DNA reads TGTGCCAGCAGCTCAGTCGACAGGGAGGCCCCCTACGAGCAGTACTTC. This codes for CASSSVDREAPYEQYF.

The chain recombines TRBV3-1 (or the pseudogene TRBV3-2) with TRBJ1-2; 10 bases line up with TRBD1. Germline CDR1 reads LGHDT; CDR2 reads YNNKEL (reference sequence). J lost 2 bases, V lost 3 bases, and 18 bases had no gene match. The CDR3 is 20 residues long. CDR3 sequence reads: CASSHNRLGQGYSGNYGYTF. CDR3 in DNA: TGTGCCAGCAGCCATAACCGGTTGGGACAGGGGTATTCGGGAAACTATGGCTACACCTTC.

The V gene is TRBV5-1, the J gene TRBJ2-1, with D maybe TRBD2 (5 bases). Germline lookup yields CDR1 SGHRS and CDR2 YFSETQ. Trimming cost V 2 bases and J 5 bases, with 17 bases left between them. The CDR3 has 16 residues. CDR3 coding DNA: TGCGCCAGCAGCTTTGGGTTCGGGGTTCGCGACAATGAGCAGTTCTTC. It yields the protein CASSFGFGVRDNEQFF. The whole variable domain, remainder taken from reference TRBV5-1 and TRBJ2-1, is KAGVTQTPRYLIKTRGQQVTLSCSPISGHRSVSWYQQTPGQGLQFLFEYFSETQRNKGNFPGRFSGRQFSNSRSEMNVSTLELGDSALYLCASSFGFGVRDNEQFFGPGTRLTVL.